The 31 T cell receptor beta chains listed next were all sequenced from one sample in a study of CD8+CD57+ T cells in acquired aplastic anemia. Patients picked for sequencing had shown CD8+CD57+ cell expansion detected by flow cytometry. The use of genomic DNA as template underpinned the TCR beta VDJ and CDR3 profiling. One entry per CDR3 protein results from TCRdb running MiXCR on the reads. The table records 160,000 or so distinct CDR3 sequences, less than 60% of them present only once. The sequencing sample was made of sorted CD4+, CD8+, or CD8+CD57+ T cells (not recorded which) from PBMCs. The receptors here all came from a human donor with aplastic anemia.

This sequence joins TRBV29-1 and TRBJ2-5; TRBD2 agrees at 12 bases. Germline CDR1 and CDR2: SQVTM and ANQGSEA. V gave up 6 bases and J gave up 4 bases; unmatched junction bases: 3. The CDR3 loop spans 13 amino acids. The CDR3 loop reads CSVRTSGVETQYF. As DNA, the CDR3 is TGCAGCGTCCGGACTAGCGGGGTAGAGACCCAGTACTTC.

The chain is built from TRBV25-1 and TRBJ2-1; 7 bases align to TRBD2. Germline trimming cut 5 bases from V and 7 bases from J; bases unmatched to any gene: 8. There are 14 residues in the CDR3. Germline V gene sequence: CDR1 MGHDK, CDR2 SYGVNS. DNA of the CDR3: TGTGCCAGCAGTTTGGGAGGGCCGGGGAATGAGCAGTTCTTC. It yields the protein CASSLGGPGNEQFF.

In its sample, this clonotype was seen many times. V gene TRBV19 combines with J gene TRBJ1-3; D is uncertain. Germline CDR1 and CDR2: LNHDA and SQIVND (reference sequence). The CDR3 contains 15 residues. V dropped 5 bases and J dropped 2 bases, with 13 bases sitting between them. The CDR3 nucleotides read TGTGCCAGTAGTTTGTCGAAAGGCGCTGGAAACACCATATATTTT. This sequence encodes CASSLSKGAGNTIYF.

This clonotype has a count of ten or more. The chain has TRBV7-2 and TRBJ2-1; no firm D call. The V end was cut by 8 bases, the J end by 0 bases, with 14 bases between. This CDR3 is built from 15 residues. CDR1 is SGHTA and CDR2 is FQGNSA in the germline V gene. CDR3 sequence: CASVNNPPSYNEQFF. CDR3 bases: TGTGCCAGCGTAAATAATCCCCCCTCCTACAATGAGCAGTTCTTC. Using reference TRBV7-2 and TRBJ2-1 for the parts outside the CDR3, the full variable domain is GAGVSQSPSNKVTEKGKDVELRCDPISGHTALYWYRQSLGQGLEFLIYFQGNSAPDKSGLPSDRFSAERTGGSVSTLTIQRTQQEDSAVYLCASVNNPPSYNEQFFGPGTRLTVL.

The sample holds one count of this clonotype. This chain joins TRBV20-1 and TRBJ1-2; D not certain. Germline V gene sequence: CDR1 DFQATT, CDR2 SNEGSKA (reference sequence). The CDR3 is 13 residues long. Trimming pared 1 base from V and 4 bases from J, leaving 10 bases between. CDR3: CSARVPGFYGYTF. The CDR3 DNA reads TGCAGTGCTAGAGTACCGGGATTCTATGGCTACACCTTC.

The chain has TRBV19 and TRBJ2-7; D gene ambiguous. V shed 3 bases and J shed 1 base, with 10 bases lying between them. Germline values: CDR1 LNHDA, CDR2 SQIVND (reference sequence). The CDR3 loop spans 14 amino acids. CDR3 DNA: TGTGCCAGTAGTATCGGTCAGGTATCCTACGAGCAGTACTTC. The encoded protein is CASSIGQVSYEQYF.

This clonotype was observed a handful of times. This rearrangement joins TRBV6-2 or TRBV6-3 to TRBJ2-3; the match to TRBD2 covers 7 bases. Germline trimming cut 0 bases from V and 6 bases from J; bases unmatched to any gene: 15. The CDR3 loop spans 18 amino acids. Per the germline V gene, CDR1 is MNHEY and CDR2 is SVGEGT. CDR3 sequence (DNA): TGTGCCAGCAGTTACTCGAGTACCCAGCGGGGCCCCCCCGATACGCAGTATTTT. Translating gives CASSYSSTQRGPPDTQYF.

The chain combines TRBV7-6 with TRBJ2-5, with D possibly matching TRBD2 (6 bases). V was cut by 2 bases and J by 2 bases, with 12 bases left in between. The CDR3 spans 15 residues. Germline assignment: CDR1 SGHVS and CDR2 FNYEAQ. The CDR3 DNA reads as TGTGCCAGCAGCTTATGGGGCGGGACGCAAGAGACCCAGTACTTC. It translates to CASSLWGGTQETQYF.

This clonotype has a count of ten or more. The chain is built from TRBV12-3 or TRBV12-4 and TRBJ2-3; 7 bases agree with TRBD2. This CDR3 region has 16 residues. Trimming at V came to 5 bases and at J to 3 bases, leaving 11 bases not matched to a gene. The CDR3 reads CASSKGLSAGTDTQYF. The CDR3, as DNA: TGTGCCAGCAGTAAGGGACTATCTGCTGGTACAGATACGCAGTATTTT.

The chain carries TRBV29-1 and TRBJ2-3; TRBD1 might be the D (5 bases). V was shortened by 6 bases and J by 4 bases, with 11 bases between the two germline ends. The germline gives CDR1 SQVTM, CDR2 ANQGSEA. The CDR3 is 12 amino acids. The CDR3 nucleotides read TGCAGCGTACGCATGGGGCCAGATACGCAGTATTTT. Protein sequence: CSVRMGPDTQYF.

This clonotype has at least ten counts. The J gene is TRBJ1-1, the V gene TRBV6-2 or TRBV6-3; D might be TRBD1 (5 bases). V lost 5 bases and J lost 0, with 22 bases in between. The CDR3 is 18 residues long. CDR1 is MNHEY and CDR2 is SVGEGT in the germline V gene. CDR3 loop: CASSRGGTEVSMNTEAFF. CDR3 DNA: TGTGCCAGCAGTCGGGGCGGGACGGAGGTATCGATGAACACTGAAGCTTTCTTT.

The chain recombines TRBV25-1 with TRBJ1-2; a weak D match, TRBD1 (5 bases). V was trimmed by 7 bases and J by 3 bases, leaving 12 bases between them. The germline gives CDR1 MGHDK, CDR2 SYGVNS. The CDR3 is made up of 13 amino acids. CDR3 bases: TGTGCCAGCAACGGAGGGGCCCACTATGGCTACACCTTC. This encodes CASNGGAHYGYTF.

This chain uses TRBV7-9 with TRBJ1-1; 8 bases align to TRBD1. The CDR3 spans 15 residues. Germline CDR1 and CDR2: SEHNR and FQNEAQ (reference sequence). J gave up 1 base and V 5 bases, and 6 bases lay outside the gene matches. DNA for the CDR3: TGTGCCAGCAGCCATGGACAGGGAGGGAACACTGAAGCTTTCTTT. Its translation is CASSHGQGGNTEAFF.

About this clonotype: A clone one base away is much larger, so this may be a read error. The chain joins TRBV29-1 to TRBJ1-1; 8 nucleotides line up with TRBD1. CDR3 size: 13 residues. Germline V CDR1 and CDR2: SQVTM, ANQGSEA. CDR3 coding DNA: TGCAGCGGTCAGGGGGCAGATGACACTGTAGCTTTCTTT. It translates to CSGQGADDTVAFF.

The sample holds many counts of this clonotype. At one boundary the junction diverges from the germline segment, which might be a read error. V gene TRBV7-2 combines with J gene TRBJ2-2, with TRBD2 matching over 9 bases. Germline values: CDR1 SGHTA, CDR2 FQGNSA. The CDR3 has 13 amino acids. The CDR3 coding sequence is TGTGCCAGCCTGGGGGCCGGTGCGGGAGGGCTTCATTTT. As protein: CASLGAGAGGLHF.

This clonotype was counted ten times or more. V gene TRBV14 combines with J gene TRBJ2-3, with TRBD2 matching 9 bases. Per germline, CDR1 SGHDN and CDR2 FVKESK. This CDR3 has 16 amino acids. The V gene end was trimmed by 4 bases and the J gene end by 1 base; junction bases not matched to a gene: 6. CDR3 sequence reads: CASSPPKREGTDTQYF. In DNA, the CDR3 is TGTGCCAGCAGCCCCCCTAAGCGGGAGGGCACAGATACGCAGTATTTT.

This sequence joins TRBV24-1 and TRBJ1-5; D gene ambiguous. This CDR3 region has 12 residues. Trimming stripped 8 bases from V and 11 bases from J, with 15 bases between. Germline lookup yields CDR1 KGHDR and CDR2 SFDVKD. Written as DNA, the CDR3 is TGTGCCACCACCAGCGACGGAGAGACCCAGCATTTT. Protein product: CATTSDGETQHF.

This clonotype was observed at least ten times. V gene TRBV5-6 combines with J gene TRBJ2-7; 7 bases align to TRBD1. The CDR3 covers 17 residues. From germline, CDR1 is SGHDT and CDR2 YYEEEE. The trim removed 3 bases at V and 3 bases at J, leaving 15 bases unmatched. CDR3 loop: CASSSWTTGRYGYEQYF. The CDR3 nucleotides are TGTGCCAGCAGCTCATGGACGACAGGGCGATACGGCTACGAGCAGTACTTC.

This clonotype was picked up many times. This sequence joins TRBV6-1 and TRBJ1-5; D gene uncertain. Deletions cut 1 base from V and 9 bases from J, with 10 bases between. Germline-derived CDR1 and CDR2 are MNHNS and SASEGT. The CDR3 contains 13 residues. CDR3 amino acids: CASSEDLGRPQHF. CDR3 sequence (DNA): TGTGCCAGCAGTGAAGACCTAGGACGGCCCCAGCATTTT.

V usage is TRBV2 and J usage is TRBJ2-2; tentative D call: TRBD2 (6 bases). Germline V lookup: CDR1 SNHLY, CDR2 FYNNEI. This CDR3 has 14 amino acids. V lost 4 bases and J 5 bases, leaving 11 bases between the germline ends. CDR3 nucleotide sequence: TGTGCCAGCAGTGCGGGGGATCGGACCGGGGAGCTGTTTTTT. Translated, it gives CASSAGDRTGELFF.

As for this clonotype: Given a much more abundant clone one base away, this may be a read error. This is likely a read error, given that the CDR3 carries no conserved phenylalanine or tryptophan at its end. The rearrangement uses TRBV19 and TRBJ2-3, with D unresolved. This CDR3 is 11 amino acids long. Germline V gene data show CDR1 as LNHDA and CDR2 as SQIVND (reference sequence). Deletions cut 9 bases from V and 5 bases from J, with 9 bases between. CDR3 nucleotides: TGTGCCAGCAAATCCATAGATACGCAGTATCTT. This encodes CASKSIDTQYL.

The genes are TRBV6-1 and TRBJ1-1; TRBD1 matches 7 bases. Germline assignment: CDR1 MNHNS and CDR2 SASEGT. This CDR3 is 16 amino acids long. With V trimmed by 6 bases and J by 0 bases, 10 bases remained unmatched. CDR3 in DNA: TGTGCCAGCAGCCAGGGCAGGGGGGAATTGAACACTGAAGCTTTCTTT. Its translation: CASSQGRGELNTEAFF.

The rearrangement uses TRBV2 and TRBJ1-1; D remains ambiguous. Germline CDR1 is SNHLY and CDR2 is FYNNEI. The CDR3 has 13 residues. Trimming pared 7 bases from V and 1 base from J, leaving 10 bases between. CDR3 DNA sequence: TGTGCCAGCAATGGGGAAAGGAACACTGAAGCTTTCTTT. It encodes CASNGERNTEAFF.

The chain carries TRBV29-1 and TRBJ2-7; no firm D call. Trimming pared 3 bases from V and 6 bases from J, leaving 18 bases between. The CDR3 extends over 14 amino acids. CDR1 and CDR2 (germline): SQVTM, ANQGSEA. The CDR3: CSVEGLKNHAEQYF. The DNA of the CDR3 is TGCAGCGTTGAGGGCCTTAAGAACCACGCCGAGCAGTACTTC.

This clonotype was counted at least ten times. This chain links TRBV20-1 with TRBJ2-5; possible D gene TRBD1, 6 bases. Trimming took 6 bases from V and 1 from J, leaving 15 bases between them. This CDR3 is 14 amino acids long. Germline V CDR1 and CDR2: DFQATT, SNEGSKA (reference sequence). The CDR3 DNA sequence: TGCAGTGCCCACAGGGTAGGCCCCCAAGAGACCCAGTACTTC. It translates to CSAHRVGPQETQYF.

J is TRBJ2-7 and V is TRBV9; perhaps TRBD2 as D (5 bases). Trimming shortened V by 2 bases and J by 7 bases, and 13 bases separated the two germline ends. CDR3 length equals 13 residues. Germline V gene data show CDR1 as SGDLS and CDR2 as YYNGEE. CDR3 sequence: CASSVGPPGEQYF. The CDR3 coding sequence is TGTGCCAGCAGCGTCGGTCCACCGGGGGAGCAGTACTTC.

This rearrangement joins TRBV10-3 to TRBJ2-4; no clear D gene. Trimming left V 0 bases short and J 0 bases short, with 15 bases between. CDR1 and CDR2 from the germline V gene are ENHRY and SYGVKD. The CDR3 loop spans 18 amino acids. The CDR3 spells CAISESGQLHLAKNIQYF. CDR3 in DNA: TGTGCCATCAGTGAGTCGGGCCAGCTCCATTTAGCCAAAAACATTCAGTACTTC.

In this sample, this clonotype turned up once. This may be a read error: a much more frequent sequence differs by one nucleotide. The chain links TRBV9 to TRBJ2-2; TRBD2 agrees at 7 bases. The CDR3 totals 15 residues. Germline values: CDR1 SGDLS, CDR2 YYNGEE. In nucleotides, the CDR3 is TGTGCCAGCAGCGTAGTAAGCGGGACCACCGGGGAGCTGCTTTTT. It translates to CASSVVSGTTGELLF.

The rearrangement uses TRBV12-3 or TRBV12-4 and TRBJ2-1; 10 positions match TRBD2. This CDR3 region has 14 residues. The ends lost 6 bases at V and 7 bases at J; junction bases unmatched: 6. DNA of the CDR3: TGTGCCAGCAGCGACGGACTAGCGGTTAATGAGCAGTTCTTC. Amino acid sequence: CASSDGLAVNEQFF.

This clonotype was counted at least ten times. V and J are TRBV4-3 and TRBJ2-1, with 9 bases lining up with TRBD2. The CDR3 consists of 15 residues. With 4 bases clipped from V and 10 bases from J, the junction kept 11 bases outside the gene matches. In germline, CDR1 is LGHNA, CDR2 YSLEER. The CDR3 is CASSLLPGLAQEQFF. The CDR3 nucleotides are TGCGCCAGCAGCCTCCTACCGGGACTAGCACAGGAGCAGTTCTTC.

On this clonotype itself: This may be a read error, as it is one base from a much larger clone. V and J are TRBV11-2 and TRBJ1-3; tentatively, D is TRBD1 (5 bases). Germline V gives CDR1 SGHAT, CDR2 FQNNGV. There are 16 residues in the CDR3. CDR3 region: CASRFLSGSVGNTIYF. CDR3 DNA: TGTGCCAGCCGCTTTCTCTCAGGGTCCGTTGGAAACACCATATATTTT.